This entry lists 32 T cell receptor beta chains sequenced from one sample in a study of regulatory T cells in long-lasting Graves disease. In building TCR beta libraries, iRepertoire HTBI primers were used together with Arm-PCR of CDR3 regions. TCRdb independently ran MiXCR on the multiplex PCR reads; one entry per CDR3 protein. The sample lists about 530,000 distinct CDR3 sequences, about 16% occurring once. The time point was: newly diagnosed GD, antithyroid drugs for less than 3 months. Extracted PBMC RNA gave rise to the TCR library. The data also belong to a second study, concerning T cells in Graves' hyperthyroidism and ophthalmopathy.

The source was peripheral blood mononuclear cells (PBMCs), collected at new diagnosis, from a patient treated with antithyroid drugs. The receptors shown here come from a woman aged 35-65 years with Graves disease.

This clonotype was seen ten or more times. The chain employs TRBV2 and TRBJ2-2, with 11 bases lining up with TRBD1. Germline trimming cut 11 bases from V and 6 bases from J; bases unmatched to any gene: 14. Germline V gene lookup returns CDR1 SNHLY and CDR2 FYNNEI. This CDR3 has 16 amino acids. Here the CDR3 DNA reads TGTGCCTCCCGGGACAGGGGGGTGGTGATATCCGGGGAGCTGTTTTTT. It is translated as CASRDRGVVISGELFF.

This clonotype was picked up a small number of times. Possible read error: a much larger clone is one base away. As DNA, the CDR3 is TGCGCCAGCAGCCTCGCCACGACAGGGAGGAATGTGCGCGAGCAGTACTTC. Translation: CASSLATTGRNVREQYF. V and J are TRBV5-1 and TRBJ2-7; D may be TRBD1 (7 bases). The V end lost 4 bases, the J end lost 6 bases, and 26 bases lay between the germline ends. Germline CDR1 is SGHRS and CDR2 is YFSETQ. The CDR3 runs 17 residues. Using reference TRBV5-1 and TRBJ2-7 for the parts outside the CDR3, the full variable domain is KAGVTQTPRYLIKTRGQQVTLSCSPISGHRSVSWYQQTPGQGLQFLFEYFSETQRNKGNFPGRFSGRQFSNSRSEMNVSTLELGDSALYLCASSLATTGRNVREQYFGPGTRLTVT.

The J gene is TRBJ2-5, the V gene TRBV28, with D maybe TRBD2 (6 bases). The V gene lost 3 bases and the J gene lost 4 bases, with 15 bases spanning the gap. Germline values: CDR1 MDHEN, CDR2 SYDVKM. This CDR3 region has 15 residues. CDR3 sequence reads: CASSFRGFMAETQYF. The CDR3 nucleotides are TGTGCCAGCAGTTTCCGGGGGTTTATGGCAGAGACCCAGTACTTC.

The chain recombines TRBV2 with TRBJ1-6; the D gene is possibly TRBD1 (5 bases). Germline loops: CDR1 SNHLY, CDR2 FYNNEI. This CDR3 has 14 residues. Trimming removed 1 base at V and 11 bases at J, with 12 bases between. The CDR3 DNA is TGTGCCAGCAGTGAAGGAGGGGCCTGGGCACCCCTCCACTTT. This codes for CASSEGGAWAPLHF.

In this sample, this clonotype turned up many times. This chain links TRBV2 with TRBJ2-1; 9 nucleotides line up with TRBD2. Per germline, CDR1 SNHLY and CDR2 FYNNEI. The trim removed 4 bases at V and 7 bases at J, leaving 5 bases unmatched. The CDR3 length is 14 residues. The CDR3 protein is CASSVAGAPNEQFF. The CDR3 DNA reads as TGTGCCAGCAGTGTAGCGGGGGCGCCGAATGAGCAGTTCTTC.

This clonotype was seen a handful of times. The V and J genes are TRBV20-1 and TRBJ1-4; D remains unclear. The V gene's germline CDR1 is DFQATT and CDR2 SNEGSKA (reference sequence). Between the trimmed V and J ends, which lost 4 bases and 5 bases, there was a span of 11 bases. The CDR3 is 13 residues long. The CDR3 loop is CSAMEGGNEKLFF. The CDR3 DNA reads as TGCAGTGCTATGGAGGGCGGGAATGAAAAACTGTTTTTT.

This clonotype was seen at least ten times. The CDR3 spells CASSLGGGLAGVEQFF. DNA of the CDR3: TGTGCCAGCAGCTTAGGGGGTGGACTAGCGGGGGTTGAGCAGTTCTTC. V and J are TRBV7-2 and TRBJ2-1; 13 nucleotides agree with TRBD2. The CDR3 totals 16 residues. CDR1 and CDR2 (germline): SGHTA, FQGNSA. V trimming: 1 base; J trimming: 9 bases; junction bases outside the gene matches: 6.

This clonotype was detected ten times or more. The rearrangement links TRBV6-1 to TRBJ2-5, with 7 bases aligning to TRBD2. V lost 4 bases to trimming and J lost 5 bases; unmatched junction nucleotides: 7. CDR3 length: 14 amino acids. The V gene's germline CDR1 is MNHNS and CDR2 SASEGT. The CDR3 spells CASSAGLVSETQYF. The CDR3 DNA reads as TGTGCCAGCAGTGCTGGACTAGTGTCGGAGACCCAGTACTTC.

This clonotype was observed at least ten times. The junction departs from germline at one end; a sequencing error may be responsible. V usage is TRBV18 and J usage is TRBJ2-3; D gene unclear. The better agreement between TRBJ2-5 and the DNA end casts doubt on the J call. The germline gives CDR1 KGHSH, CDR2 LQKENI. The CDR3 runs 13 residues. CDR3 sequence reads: CASSPPLVETQYF. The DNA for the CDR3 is TGTGCCAGCTCTCCACCCCTCGTCGAGACCCAGTACTTC.

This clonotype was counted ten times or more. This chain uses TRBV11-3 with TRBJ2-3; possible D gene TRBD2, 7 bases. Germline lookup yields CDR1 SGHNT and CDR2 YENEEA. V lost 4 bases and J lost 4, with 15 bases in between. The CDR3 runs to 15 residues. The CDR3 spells CASSSRGGDADTQYF. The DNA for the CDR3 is TGTGCCAGCAGCTCTAGGGGGGGTGACGCAGATACGCAGTATTTT.

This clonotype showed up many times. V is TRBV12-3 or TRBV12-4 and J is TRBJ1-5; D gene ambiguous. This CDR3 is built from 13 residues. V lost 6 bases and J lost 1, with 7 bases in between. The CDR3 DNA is TGTGCCAGCAGCTTTTCGAGCAATCAGCCCCAGCATTTT. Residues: CASSFSSNQPQHF.

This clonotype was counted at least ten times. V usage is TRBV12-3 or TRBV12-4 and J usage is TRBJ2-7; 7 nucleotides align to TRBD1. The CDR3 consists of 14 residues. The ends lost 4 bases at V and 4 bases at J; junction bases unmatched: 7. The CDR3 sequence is CASSSSTGSYEQYF. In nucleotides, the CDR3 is TGTGCCAGCAGTTCCTCGACAGGGAGTTACGAGCAGTACTTC.

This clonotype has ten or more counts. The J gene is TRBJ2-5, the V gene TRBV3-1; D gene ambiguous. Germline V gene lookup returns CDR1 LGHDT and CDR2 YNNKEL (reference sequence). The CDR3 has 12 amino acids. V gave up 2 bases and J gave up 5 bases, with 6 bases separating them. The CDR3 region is CASSQFGETQYF. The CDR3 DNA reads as TGTGCCAGCAGCCAATTCGGGGAGACCCAGTACTTC.

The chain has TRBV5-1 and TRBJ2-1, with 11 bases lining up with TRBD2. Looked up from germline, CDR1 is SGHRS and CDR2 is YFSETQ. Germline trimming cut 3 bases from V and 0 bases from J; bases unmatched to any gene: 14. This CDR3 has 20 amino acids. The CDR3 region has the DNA TGCGCCAGCAGCTCCGTTGGAGGTAGCGGGGGGGATCTCTCCTACAATGAGCAGTTCTTC. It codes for CASSSVGGSGGDLSYNEQFF.

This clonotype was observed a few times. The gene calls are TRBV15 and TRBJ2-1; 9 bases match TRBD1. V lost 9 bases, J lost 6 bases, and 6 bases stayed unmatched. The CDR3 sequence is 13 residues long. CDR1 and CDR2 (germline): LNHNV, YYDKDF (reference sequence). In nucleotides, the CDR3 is TGTGCCACGGACAGGGGCCGAACCAATGAGCAGTTCTTC. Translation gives CATDRGRTNEQFF. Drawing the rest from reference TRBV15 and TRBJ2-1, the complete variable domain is DAMVIQNPRYQVTQFGKPVTLSCSQTLNHNVMYWYQQKSSQAPKLLFHYYDKDFNNEADTPDNFQSRRPNTSFCFLDIRSPGLGDTAMYLCATDRGRTNEQFFGPGTRLTVL.

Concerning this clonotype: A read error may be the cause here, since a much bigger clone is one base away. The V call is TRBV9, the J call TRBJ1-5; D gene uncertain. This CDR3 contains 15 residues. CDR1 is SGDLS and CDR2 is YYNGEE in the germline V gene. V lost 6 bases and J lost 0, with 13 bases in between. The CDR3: CASNRTVDSNQPQHF. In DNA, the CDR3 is TGTGCCAGCAACCGGACTGTCGATAGCAATCAGCCCCAGCATTTT.

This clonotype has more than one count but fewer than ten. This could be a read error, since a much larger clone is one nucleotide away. The CDR3 DNA reads as TGTGCCAGCAGTTTAGCCCAGGGACATCTCCAAGAGACCCAGTACTTC. Protein: CASSLAQGHLQETQYF. The V gene is TRBV28, the J gene TRBJ2-1; possible D gene TRBD1, 6 bases. The J call is uncertain, as TRBJ2-5 better fits the DNA end. There are 16 residues in the CDR3. In germline, CDR1 is MDHEN, CDR2 SYDVKM.

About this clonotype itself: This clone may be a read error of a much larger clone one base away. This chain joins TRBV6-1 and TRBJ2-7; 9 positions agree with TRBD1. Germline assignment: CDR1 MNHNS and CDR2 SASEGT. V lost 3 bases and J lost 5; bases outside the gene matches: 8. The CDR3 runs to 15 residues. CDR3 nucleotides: TGTGCCAGCAGTGAGGAAGAGACAGGGGGGGACGAGCAGTACTTC. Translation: CASSEEETGGDEQYF.

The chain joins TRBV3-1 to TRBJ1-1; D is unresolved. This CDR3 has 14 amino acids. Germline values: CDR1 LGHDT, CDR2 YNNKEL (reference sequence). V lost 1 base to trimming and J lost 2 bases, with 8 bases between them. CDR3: CASSQVLTNTEAFF. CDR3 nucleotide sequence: TGTGCCAGCAGCCAAGTTTTAACCAACACTGAAGCTTTCTTT.

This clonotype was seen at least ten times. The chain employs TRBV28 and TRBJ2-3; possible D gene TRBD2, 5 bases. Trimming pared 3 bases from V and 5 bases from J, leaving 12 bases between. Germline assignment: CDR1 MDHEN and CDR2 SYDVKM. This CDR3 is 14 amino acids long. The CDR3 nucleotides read TGTGCCAGCAGTTTTTCACTAGTGAGAGATACGCAGTATTTT. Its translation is CASSFSLVRDTQYF.

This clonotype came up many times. The CDR3 coding sequence is TGTGCCAGCAGCTCTGGGTATTCACCCCTCCACTTT. Protein: CASSSGYSPLHF. The chain recombines TRBV11-3 with TRBJ1-6; unclear D gene. The CDR3 sequence is 12 residues long. Looked up from germline, CDR1 is SGHNT and CDR2 is YENEEA. Trimming removed 4 bases at V and 8 bases at J, with 6 bases between.

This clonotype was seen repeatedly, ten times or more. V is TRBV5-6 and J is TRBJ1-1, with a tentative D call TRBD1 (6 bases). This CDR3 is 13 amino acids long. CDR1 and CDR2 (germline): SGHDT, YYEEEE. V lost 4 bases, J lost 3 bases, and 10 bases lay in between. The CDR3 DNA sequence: TGTGCCAGCAGCGTGCCAGGGGACACTGAAGCTTTCTTT. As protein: CASSVPGDTEAFF.

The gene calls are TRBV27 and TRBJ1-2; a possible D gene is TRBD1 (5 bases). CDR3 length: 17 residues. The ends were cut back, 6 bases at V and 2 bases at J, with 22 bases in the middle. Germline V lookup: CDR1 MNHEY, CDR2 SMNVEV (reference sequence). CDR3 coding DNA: TGTGCCAGCAGGCCTTATGGGGGGGAAGATTTCAACTATGGCTACACCTTC. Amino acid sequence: CASRPYGGEDFNYGYTF.

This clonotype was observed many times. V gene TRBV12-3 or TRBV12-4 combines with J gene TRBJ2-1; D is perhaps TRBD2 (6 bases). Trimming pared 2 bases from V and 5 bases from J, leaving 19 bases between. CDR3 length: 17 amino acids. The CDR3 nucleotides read TGTGCCAGCAGTTTATCGGGGGAAGCGCTAGTTGACAATGAGCAGTTCTTC. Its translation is CASSLSGEALVDNEQFF.

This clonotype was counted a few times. The CDR3 sequence is CSASRGINEQFF. In nucleotides, the CDR3 is TGCAGTGCTAGCCGGGGCATCAATGAGCAGTTCTTC. The rearrangement joins TRBV20-1 to TRBJ2-1, with D perhaps TRBD1 or TRBD2 (5 bases each). The V end lost 3 bases, the J end lost 6 bases, and 9 bases lay between the germline ends. This CDR3 has 12 residues. CDR1 is DFQATT and CDR2 is SNEGSKA in the germline V gene (reference sequence).

In nucleotides, the CDR3 is TGTGCCTGGACCCCAGCGAACACCGGGGAGCTGTTTTTT. Translation gives CAWTPANTGELFF. The V and J genes are TRBV30 and TRBJ2-2, with D uncertain. Trimming shortened V by 4 bases and J by 0 bases, and 6 bases separated the two germline ends. This CDR3 is 13 amino acids long. CDR1 is GTSNPN and CDR2 is SVGIG in the germline V gene (reference sequence).

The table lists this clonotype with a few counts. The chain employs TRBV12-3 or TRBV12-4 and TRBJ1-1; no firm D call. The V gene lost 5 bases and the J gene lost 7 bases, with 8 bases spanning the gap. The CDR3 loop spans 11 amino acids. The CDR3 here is CASSPLSEAFF. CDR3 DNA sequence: TGTGCCAGCAGTCCCCTTAGTGAAGCTTTCTTT.

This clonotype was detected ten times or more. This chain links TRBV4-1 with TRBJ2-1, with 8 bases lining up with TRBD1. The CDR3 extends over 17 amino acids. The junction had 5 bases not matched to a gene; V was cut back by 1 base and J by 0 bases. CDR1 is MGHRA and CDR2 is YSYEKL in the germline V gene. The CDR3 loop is CASSQVRDRSSYNEQFF. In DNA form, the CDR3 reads TGCGCCAGCAGCCAAGTCCGGGACAGGAGCTCCTACAATGAGCAGTTCTTC.

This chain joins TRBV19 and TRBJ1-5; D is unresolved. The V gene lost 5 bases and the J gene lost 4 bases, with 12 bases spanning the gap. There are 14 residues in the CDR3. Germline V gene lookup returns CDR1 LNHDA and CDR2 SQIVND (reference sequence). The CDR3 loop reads CASSLNLGNQPQHF. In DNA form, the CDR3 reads TGTGCCAGTAGTTTGAACTTAGGGAATCAGCCCCAGCATTTT.

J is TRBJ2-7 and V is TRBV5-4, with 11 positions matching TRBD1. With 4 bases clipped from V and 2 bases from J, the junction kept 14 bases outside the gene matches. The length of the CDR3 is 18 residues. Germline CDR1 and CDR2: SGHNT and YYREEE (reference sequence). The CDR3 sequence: CASSLGQGETMTTYEQYF. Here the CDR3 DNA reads TGTGCCAGCAGCCTGGGACAGGGGGAGACTATGACGACCTACGAGCAGTACTTC.

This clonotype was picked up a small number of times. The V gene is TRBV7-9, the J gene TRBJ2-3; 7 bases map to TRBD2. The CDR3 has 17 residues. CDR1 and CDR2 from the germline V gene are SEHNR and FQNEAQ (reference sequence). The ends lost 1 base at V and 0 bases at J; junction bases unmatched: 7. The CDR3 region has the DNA TGTGCCAGCAGCTTAGTGGACGGGGGGTCTAGCACAGATACGCAGTATTTT. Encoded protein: CASSLVDGGSSTDTQYF.

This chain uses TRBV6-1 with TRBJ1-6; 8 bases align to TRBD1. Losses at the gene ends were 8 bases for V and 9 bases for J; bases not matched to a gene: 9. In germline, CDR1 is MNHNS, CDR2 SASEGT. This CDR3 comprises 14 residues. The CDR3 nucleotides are TGTGCCAGCGGCGGACAGGGCCACTCTTCACCCCTCCACTTT. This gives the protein CASGGQGHSSPLHF.